This TCR beta chain is drawn from a study of cytomegalovirus exposure and HLA in healthy donors. Study results and limitations: A missense variant in DCLRE1C was later tied to TCR beta V- and J-gene trimming. Most sequenced TCRs were rare (though some public TCRs occurred in many donors).

The PCR contained 60 Vbeta and 13 Jbeta primers. Study processing details: Some 11 million of the about 80 million unique TCR beta chains counted in a later analysis were shared. Some clones are missing from TCRdb's copy, which holds only in-frame ones; the method was immunoSEQ multiplex PCR. D and trimming come from the DNA, and the V and J calls and clone size come from that table. This sample has about 130,000 clones; 65% to 90% occur once, and the top ten carry 1% to 1.5%. Notes on this clone: Its specificity is not known.

The CDR3 is 12 residues long. Germline V CDR1 and CDR2: GTSNPN, SVGIG (reference sequence). The V gene lost 0 bases and the J gene lost 7 bases, with 7 bases spanning the gap. This chain links TRBV30 with TRBJ2-1, with D perhaps matching TRBD1 (6 bases). The specimen was PBMCs. This receptor was taken from a girl aged 2 to 10 in good health and CMV-seronegative. The CDR3 DNA follows: TGTGCCTGGAGTGTCAGGGGAAATGAGCAGTTCTTC. Protein sequence: CAWSVRGNEQFF. Full variable domain (missing parts from reference TRBV30 and TRBJ2-1): SQTIHQWPATLVQPVGSPLSLECTVEGTSNPNLYWYRQAAGRGLQLLFYSVGIGQISSEVPQNLSASRPQDRQFILSSKKLLLSDSGFYLCAWSVRGNEQFFGPGTRLTVL.